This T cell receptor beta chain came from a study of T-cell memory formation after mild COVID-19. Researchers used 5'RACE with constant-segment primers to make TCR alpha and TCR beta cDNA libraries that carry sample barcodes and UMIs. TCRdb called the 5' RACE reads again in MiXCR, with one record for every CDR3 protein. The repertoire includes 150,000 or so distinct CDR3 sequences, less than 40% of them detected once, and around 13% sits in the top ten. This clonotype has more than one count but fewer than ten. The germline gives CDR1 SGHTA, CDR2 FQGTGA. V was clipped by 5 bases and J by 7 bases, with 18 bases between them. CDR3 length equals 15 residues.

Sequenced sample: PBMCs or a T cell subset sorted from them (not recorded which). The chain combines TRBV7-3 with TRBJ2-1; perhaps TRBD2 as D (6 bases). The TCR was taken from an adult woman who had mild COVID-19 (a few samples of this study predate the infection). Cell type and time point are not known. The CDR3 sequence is CASSPGRLGGNEQFF. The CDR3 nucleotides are TGTGCCAGCAGCCCGGGGAGGCTAGGTGGGAATGAGCAGTTCTTC.